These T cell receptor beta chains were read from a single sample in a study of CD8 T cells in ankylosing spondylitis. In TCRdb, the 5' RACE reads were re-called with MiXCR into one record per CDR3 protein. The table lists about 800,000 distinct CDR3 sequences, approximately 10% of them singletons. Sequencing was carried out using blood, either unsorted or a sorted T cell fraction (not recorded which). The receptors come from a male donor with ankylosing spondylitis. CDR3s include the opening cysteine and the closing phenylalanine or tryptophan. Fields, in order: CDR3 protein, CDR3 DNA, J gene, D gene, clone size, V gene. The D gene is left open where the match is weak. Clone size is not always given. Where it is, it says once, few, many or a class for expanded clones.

cdr3_aa: CASSYPGQGRGEAFF
cdr3_nt: TGTGCCAGCAGTTACCCTGGACAGGGCAGAGGGGAAGCTTTCTTT
j_call: TRBJ1-1
d_call: TRBD1
clone_size: few
v_call: TRBV6-2/TRBV6-3

cdr3_aa: CASSLSGAGSYNEQFF
cdr3_nt: TGTGCCAGCAGCCTATCGGGAGCGGGGTCTTACAATGAGCAGTTCTTC
j_call: TRBJ2-1
d_call: TRBD2
clone_size: .
v_call: TRBV3-1

cdr3_aa: CASSSRQFDSYNEQFF
cdr3_nt: TGTGCCAGCAGCTCCCGACAGTTTGACTCCTACAATGAGCAGTTCTTC
j_call: TRBJ2-1
d_call: .
clone_size: .
v_call: TRBV7-9

cdr3_aa: CSVDLFGGGANTGELFF
cdr3_nt: TGCAGCGTTGACCTGTTTGGCGGGGGGGCGAACACCGGGGAGCTGTTTTTT
j_call: TRBJ2-2
d_call: TRBD2
clone_size: many
v_call: TRBV29-1

cdr3_aa: CASSLGAANTEAFF
cdr3_nt: TGCGCCAGCAGCTTGGGGGCGGCGAACACTGAAGCTTTCTTT
j_call: TRBJ1-1
d_call: .
clone_size: many
v_call: TRBV5-1

cdr3_aa: CASSWGQGGGRLFF
cdr3_nt: TGCGCCAGCAGCTGGGGACAGGGAGGAGGACGGCTGTTTTTT
j_call: TRBJ2-2
d_call: TRBD1
clone_size: few
v_call: TRBV5-1

cdr3_aa: CASSPDTGRDYGYTF
cdr3_nt: TGTGCCAGCTCACCAGATACAGGGAGAGATTATGGCTACACCTTC
j_call: TRBJ1-2
d_call: .
clone_size: few
v_call: TRBV18

cdr3_aa: CASSSGLAGVNEQFF
cdr3_nt: TGCGCCAGCAGCTCGGGACTAGCGGGAGTCAATGAGCAGTTCTTC
j_call: TRBJ2-1
d_call: TRBD2
clone_size: .
v_call: TRBV5-1

cdr3_aa: CASSSYSTTFF
cdr3_nt: TGTGCCAGCAGTTCCTACAGTACTACGTTCTTC
j_call: TRBJ2-1
d_call: .
clone_size: many
v_call: TRBV12-3/TRBV12-4

cdr3_aa: CASSLNRYEQYF
cdr3_nt: TGTGCCAGCAGTTTGAACCGCTACGAGCAGTACTTC
j_call: TRBJ2-7
d_call: .
clone_size: many
v_call: TRBV7-9

cdr3_aa: CSASPPVGSSYNEQFF
cdr3_nt: TGCAGTGCTAGTCCTCCAGTGGGGAGCTCCTACAATGAGCAGTTCTTC
j_call: TRBJ2-1
d_call: .
clone_size: .
v_call: TRBV20-1

cdr3_aa: CASSQVNAGTSADTQYF
cdr3_nt: TGTGCCAGCAGCCAAGTCAACGCCGGGACTAGCGCAGATACGCAGTATTTT
j_call: TRBJ2-3
d_call: TRBD2
clone_size: many
v_call: TRBV4-2

cdr3_aa: CASSLSMGNQPQHF
cdr3_nt: TGTGCCAGCAGTTTATCGATGGGCAATCAGCCCCAGCATTTT
j_call: TRBJ1-5
d_call: .
clone_size: few
v_call: TRBV12-3/TRBV12-4

cdr3_aa: CASRTGYNEQFF
cdr3_nt: TGTGCCAGCAGGACAGGGTACAATGAGCAGTTCTTC
j_call: TRBJ2-1
d_call: TRBD1
clone_size: many
v_call: TRBV12-3/TRBV12-4

cdr3_aa: CASSADRGYEKLFF
cdr3_nt: TGTGCCAGCAGCGCGGACAGGGGATATGAAAAACTGTTTTTT
j_call: TRBJ1-4
d_call: TRBD1
clone_size: .
v_call: TRBV9

cdr3_aa: CSARWGGPYTGELFF
cdr3_nt: TGCAGTGCCCGTTGGGGGGGGCCATACACCGGGGAGCTGTTTTTT
j_call: TRBJ2-2
d_call: .
clone_size: .
v_call: TRBV20-1

cdr3_aa: CSVSGTGGSNYGYTF
cdr3_nt: TGCAGCGTTTCCGGGACAGGGGGGTCGAACTATGGCTACACCTTC
j_call: TRBJ1-2
d_call: TRBD1
clone_size: many
v_call: TRBV29-1

cdr3_aa: CSATVPGAKNIQYF
cdr3_nt: TGCAGTGCCACAGTCCCCGGTGCCAAAAACATTCAGTACTTC
j_call: TRBJ2-4
d_call: .
clone_size: few
v_call: TRBV20-1

cdr3_aa: CASSREGQYNSPLHF
cdr3_nt: TGTGCCAGCAGTCGGGAGGGACAGTATAATTCACCCCTCCACTTT
j_call: TRBJ1-6
d_call: TRBD1
clone_size: .
v_call: TRBV2

cdr3_aa: CASSQDRGKSGYTF
cdr3_nt: TGTGCCAGCAGCCAGGACAGGGGAAAATCTGGCTACACCTTC
j_call: TRBJ1-2
d_call: TRBD1
clone_size: medium-sized
v_call: TRBV12-3/TRBV12-4

cdr3_aa: CSAKQSMNTEAFF
cdr3_nt: TGCAGTGCTAAACAGAGCATGAACACTGAAGCTTTCTTT
j_call: TRBJ1-1
d_call: .
clone_size: many
v_call: TRBV20-1

cdr3_aa: CASSLARPAETQYF
cdr3_nt: TGTGCCAGCAGCTTAGCCCGGCCAGCGGAGACCCAGTACTTC
j_call: TRBJ2-5
d_call: .
clone_size: many
v_call: TRBV7-9

cdr3_aa: CASSHPGSYEQYF
cdr3_nt: TGTGCCAGCAGCCACCCGGGCTCCTACGAGCAGTACTTC
j_call: TRBJ2-7
d_call: .
clone_size: few
v_call: TRBV6-1

cdr3_aa: CSALSPTSTDTQYF
cdr3_nt: TGCAGTGCTCTTAGTCCGACTAGCACAGATACGCAGTATTTT
j_call: TRBJ2-3
d_call: .
clone_size: few
v_call: TRBV20-1

cdr3_aa: CASSLQGNPNYGYTF
cdr3_nt: TGTGCCAGCAGTTTACAGGGAAACCCTAACTATGGCTACACCTTC
j_call: TRBJ1-2
d_call: .
clone_size: few
v_call: TRBV7-2

cdr3_aa: CASNGELTSTDTQYF
cdr3_nt: TGTGCCAGCAACGGGGAGCTTACTAGCACAGATACGCAGTATTTT
j_call: TRBJ2-3
d_call: .
clone_size: .
v_call: TRBV6-2/TRBV6-3

cdr3_aa: CASSQAGELFF
cdr3_nt: TGTGCCAGCAGCCAAGCCGGGGAGCTGTTTTTT
j_call: TRBJ2-2
d_call: .
clone_size: many
v_call: TRBV3-1

cdr3_aa: CASSPTAGARVYTEAFF
cdr3_nt: TGCGCCAGCAGCCCGACAGCGGGGGCGCGTGTCTACACTGAAGCTTTCTTT
j_call: TRBJ1-1
d_call: .
clone_size: many
v_call: TRBV5-1

cdr3_aa: CASSRQGARVGNQPQHF
cdr3_nt: TGTGCCAGTAGTCGACAGGGGGCGCGTGTGGGCAATCAGCCCCAGCATTTT
j_call: TRBJ1-5
d_call: TRBD1
clone_size: .
v_call: TRBV19

cdr3_aa: CAISDGAGGKYEQYF
cdr3_nt: TGTGCCATCAGTGACGGTGCAGGGGGAAAGTACGAGCAGTACTTC
j_call: TRBJ2-7
d_call: TRBD1
clone_size: .
v_call: TRBV10-3

cdr3_aa: CSAKDHEETQYF
cdr3_nt: TGCAGTGCGAAGGACCATGAAGAGACCCAGTACTTC
j_call: TRBJ2-5
d_call: .
clone_size: few
v_call: TRBV20-1

cdr3_aa: CASSLAGTFDTQYF
cdr3_nt: TGCGCCAGCAGCCTAGCGGGGACGTTCGATACGCAGTATTTT
j_call: TRBJ2-3
d_call: TRBD2
clone_size: few
v_call: TRBV4-1

cdr3_aa: CASSQPSVTGANVLTF
cdr3_nt: TGCGCCAGCAGCCAACCGTCTGTAACTGGGGCCAACGTCCTGACTTTC
j_call: TRBJ2-6
d_call: .
clone_size: few
v_call: TRBV4-3

cdr3_aa: CAWSVNYGYTF
cdr3_nt: TGTGCCTGGAGTGTGAACTATGGCTACACCTTC
j_call: TRBJ1-2
d_call: .
clone_size: few
v_call: TRBV30

cdr3_aa: CASSPSRGAPTNEKLFF
cdr3_nt: TGTGCCAGCTCACCATCAAGAGGGGCACCAACTAATGAAAAACTGTTTTTT
j_call: TRBJ1-4
d_call: .
clone_size: .
v_call: TRBV18

cdr3_aa: CAISATRTEAFF
cdr3_nt: TGTGCCATCAGTGCGACACGCACTGAAGCTTTCTTT
j_call: TRBJ1-1
d_call: .
clone_size: .
v_call: TRBV10-3

cdr3_aa: CASSRMVVSGGDTQYF
cdr3_nt: TGTGCCAGCAGCCGGATGGTGGTCTCGGGGGGTGATACGCAGTATTTT
j_call: TRBJ2-3
d_call: TRBD2
clone_size: few
v_call: TRBV7-2

cdr3_aa: CSASPLSGYNEQFF
cdr3_nt: TGCAGTGCTAGTCCCCTTTCGGGGTACAATGAGCAGTTCTTC
j_call: TRBJ2-1
d_call: .
clone_size: .
v_call: TRBV20-1

cdr3_aa: CASRRTSGRGDTQYF
cdr3_nt: TGTGCCAGCAGGCGGACTAGCGGTAGGGGAGATACGCAGTATTTT
j_call: TRBJ2-3
d_call: TRBD2
clone_size: many
v_call: TRBV7-2

cdr3_aa: CASSRDKGTQYF
cdr3_nt: TGTGCCAGCAGCCGGGACAAGGGGACCCAGTACTTC
j_call: TRBJ2-5
d_call: .
clone_size: few
v_call: TRBV3-1

cdr3_aa: CASSQERRSPLHF
cdr3_nt: TGTGCCAGCAGCCAAGAAAGGCGCTCACCCCTCCACTTT
j_call: TRBJ1-6
d_call: .
clone_size: few
v_call: TRBV4-2